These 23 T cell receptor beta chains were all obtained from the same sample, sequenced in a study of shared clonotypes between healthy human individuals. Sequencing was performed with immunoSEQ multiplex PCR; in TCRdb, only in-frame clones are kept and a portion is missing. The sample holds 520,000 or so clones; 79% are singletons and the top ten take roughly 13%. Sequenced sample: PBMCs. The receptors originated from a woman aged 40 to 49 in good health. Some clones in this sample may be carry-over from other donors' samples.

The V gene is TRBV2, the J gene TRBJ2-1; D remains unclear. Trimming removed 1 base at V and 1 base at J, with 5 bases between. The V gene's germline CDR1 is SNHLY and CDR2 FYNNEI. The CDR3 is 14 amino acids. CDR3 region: CASSEEGSYNEQFF. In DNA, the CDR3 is TGTGCCAGCAGTGAAGAGGGATCCTACAATGAGCAGTTCTTC.

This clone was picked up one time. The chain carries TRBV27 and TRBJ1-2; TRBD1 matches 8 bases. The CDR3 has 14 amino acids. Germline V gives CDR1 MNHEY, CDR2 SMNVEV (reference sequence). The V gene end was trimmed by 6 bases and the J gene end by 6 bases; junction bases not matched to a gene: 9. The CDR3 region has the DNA TGTGCCAGCAGCGGACAGGGTGCTGTCGATGGCTACACCTTC. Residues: CASSGQGAVDGYTF.

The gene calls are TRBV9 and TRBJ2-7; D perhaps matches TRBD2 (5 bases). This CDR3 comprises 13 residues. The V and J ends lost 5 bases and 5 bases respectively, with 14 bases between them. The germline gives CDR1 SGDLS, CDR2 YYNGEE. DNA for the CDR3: TGTGCCAGCAGGTGGGTGCTAGCCCACGAGCAGTACTTC. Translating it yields CASRWVLAHEQYF.

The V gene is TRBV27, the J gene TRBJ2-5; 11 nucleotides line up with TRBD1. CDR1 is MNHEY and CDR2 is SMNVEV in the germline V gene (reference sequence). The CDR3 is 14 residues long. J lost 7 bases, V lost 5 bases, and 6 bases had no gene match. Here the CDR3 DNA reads TGTGCCAGCAGTCCTCTCGGGACAGGGGGGACCCAGTACTTC. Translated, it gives CASSPLGTGGTQYF.

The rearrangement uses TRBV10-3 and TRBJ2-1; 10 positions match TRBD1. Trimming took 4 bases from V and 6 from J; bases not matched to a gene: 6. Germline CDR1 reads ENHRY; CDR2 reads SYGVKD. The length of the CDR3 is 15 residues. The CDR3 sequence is CAISGQGALVNEQFF. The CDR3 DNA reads TGTGCCATCAGTGGACAGGGGGCGTTGGTCAATGAGCAGTTCTTC.

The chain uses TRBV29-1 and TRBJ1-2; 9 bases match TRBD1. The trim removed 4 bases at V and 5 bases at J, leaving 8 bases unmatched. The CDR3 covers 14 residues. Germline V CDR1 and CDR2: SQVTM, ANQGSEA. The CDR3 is CSVAKQGAGYGYTF. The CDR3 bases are TGCAGCGTTGCGAAACAGGGGGCGGGTTATGGCTACACCTTC.

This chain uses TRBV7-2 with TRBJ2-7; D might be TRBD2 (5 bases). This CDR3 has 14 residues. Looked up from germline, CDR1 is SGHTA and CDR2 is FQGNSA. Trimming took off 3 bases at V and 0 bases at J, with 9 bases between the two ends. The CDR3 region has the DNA TGTGCCAGCAGCTTTAGGGAGAGCTCCTACGAGCAGTACTTC. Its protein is CASSFRESSYEQYF.

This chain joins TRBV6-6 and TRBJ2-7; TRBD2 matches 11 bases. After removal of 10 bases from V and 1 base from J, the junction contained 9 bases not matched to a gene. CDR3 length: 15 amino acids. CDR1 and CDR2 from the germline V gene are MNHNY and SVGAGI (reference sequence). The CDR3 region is CATPGASGRSYEQYF. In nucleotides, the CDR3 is TGTGCCACACCCGGGGCTAGCGGGAGGTCCTACGAGCAGTACTTC.

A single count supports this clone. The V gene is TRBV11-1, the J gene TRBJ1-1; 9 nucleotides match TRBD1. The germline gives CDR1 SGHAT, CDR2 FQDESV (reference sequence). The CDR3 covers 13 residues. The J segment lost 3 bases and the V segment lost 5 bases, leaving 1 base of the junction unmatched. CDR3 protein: CASSGDRDTEAFF. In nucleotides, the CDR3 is TGTGCCAGCAGCGGGGACAGGGACACTGAAGCTTTCTTT.

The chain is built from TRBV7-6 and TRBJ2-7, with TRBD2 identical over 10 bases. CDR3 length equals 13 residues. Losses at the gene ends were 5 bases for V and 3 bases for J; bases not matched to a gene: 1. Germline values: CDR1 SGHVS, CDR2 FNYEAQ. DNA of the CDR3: TGTGCCAGCAGCCCTAGCGGGAGCTACGAGCAGTACTTC. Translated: CASSPSGSYEQYF.

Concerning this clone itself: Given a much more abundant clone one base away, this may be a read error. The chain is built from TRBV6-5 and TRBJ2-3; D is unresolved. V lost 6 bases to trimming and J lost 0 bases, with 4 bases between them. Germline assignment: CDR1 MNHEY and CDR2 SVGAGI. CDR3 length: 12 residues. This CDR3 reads CASRPSTDTQYF. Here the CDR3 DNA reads TGTGCCAGCAGACCTAGCACAGATACGCAGTATTTT.

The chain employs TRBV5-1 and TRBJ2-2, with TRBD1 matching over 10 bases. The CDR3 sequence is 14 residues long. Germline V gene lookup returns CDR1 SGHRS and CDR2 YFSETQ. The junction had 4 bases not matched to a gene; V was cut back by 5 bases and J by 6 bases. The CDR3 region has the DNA TGCGCCAGCAGGGACAGGGGGGACGCCGGGGAGCTGTTTTTT. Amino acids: CASRDRGDAGELFF.

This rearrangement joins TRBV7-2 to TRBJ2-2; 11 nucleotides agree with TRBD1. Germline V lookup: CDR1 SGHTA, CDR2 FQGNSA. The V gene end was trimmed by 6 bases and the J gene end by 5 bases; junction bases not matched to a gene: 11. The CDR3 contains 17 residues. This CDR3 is CASRISGTGGGTGELFF. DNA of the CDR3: TGTGCCAGCAGGATTAGCGGGACAGGGGGAGGAACCGGGGAGCTGTTTTTT.

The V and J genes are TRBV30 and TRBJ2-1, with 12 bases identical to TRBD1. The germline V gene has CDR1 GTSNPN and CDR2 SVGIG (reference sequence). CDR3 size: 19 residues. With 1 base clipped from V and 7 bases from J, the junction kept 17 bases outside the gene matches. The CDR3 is CAWSALRDRGPQYINEQFF. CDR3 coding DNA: TGTGCCTGGAGTGCCCTCCGGGACAGGGGGCCTCAATACATTAATGAGCAGTTCTTC.

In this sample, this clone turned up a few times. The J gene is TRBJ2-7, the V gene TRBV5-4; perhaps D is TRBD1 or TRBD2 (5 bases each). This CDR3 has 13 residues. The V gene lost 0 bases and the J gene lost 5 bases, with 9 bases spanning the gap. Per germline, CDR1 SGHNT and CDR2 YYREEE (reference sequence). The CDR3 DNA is TGTGCCAGCAGCTTGGACGAGGGGAACGAGCAGTACTTC. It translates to CASSLDEGNEQYF.

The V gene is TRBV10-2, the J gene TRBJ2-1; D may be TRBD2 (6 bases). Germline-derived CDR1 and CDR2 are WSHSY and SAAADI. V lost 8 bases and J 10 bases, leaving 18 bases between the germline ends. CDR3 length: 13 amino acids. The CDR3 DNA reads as TGCGCCAGCGGAGCCCCCGACCGGGGGGAGCAGTTCTTC. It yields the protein CASGAPDRGEQFF.

CDR3 protein: CASSLNGRDSETQYF. Here the CDR3 DNA reads TGTGCCAGCAGCTTAAACGGGAGGGATAGTGAGACCCAGTACTTC. V usage is TRBV7-3 and J usage is TRBJ2-5; 8 bases line up with TRBD2. The CDR3 has 15 residues. The V gene's germline CDR1 is SGHTA and CDR2 FQGTGA. V trimming: 1 base; J trimming: 5 bases; junction bases outside the gene matches: 6.

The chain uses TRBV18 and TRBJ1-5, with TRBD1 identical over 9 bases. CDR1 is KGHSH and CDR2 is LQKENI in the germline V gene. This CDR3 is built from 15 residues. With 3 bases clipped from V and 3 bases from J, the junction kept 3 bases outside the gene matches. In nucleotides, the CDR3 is TGTGCCAGCTCACCCCGGACAGGGGACAATCAGCCCCAGCATTTT. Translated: CASSPRTGDNQPQHF.

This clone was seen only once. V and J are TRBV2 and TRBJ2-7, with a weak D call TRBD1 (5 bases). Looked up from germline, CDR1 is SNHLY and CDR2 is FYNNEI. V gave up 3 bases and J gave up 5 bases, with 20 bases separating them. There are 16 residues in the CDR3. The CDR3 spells CASSDQGTLRGNEQYF. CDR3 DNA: TGTGCCAGCAGTGACCAGGGAACCCTCCGTGGGAACGAGCAGTACTTC.

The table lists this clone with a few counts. The CDR3 protein is CASSFFQGPNYGYTF. For the CDR3, the DNA is TGTGCCAGCAGCTTTTTCCAGGGACCCAACTATGGCTACACCTTC. This chain connects TRBV13 to TRBJ1-2, with D possibly matching TRBD1 (5 bases). In germline, CDR1 is PRHDT, CDR2 FYEKMQ (reference sequence). The V end lost 3 bases, the J end lost 2 bases, and 13 bases lay between the germline ends. This CDR3 has 15 residues.

The CDR3 loop reads CASRRGQILNNEQFF. The DNA of the CDR3 is TGTGCCAGTAGGCGGGGACAGATTCTTAACAATGAGCAGTTCTTC. The genes are TRBV19 and TRBJ2-1; weak D call: TRBD1 (7 bases). There are 15 residues in the CDR3. Trimming shortened V by 6 bases and J by 5 bases, and 17 bases separated the two germline ends. Germline CDR1 is LNHDA and CDR2 is SQIVND (reference sequence). The complete variable domain, with remaining parts taken from reference TRBV19 and TRBJ2-1, reads DGGITQSPKYLFRKEGQNVTLSCEQNLNHDAMYWYRQDPGQGLRLIYYSQIVNDFQKGDIAEGYSVSREKKESFPLTVTSAQKNPTAFYLCASRRGQILNNEQFFGPGTRLTVL.

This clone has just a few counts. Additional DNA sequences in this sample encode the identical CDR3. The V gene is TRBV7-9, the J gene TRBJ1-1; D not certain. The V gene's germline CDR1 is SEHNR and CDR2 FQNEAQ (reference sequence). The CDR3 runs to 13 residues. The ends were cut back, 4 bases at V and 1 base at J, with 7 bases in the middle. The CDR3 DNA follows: TGTGCCAGCAGCTCGCAAGGGAACACTGAAGCTTTCTTT. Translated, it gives CASSSQGNTEAFF.

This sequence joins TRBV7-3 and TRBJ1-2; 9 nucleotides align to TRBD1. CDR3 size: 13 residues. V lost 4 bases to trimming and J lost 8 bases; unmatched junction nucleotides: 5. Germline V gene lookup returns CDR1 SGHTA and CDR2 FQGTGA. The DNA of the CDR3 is TGTGCCAGCAGCTCCACAGGGGGCGGCGGCTACACCTTC. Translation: CASSSTGGGGYTF.